These T cell receptor beta chains were read from a single sample in a study of brain T cells in children with intractable seizures. Method: immunoSEQ multiplex PCR; TCRdb's copy keeps in-frame clones and lacks some. The sample contains roughly 80,000 clones, under 95% of which appear only once. The source material was peripheral blood, sampled at surgery. All receptors come from a girl aged 2-10 years with Rasmussen encephalitis and intractable seizures. Each CDR3 is given with its conserved first and last residue. The D gene is left open where the match is weak. Clone size is not always given. Where it is, it says once, few, many or a class for expanded clones.

DNA: TGTGCCATCAGCCCCGGACAGGAAGCTCAGCCCCAGCATTTT
CDR3: CAISPGQEAQPQHF
size: NA
V: TRBV10-3
J: TRBJ1-5
D: TRBD1

DNA: TGTGCCAGCAGCTGGGACAGGGAGTGGGGGTCCTATGGCTACACCTTC
CDR3: CASSWDREWGSYGYTF
size: NA
V: TRBV5-8
J: TRBJ1-2
D: TRBD1

DNA: TGTGCCAGCAGCCCCCAGAGGTTGAGAACTGAAGCTTTCTTT
CDR3: CASSPQRLRTEAFF
size: NA
V: TRBV7-2
J: TRBJ1-1
D: NA

DNA: TGTGCCACCAGTGAACCAGGACGGGATCAGCCCCAGCATTTT
CDR3: CATSEPGRDQPQHF
size: NA
V: TRBV24-1
J: TRBJ1-5
D: NA

DNA: TGTGCCAGCAGCGAAATGGGGGGCAGGGGATATGATCAGCCCCAGCATTTT
CDR3: CASSEMGGRGYDQPQHF
size: NA
V: TRBV6-1
J: TRBJ1-5
D: NA

DNA: TGTGCCCGGCGGCAGGGGGCTACCGGGGAGCTGTTTTTT
CDR3: CARRQGATGELFF
size: NA
V: TRBV27
J: TRBJ2-2
D: TRBD1

DNA: TGTGCCAGCAGCTTAAGGGTGACTAGCGGAAGCTCCTACAATGAGCAGTTCTTC
CDR3: CASSLRVTSGSSYNEQFF
size: NA
V: TRBV7-2
J: TRBJ2-1
D: TRBD2

DNA: TGTGCCAGCAGCTTATATAAGGGGCCCCATTCTGGGGCCAACGTCCTGACTTTC
CDR3: CASSLYKGPHSGANVLTF
size: NA
V: TRBV11-2
J: TRBJ2-6
D: NA

DNA: TGTGCCAGCTCAGGGAAGAACACTGAAGCTTTCTTT
CDR3: CASSGKNTEAFF
size: few
V: TRBV7-3
J: TRBJ1-1
D: NA

DNA: TGTGCCAGCAGCTTGGGGACTAGCGGGAGTTTGTATGAGCAGTTCTTC
CDR3: CASSLGTSGSLYEQFF
size: NA
V: TRBV7-2
J: TRBJ2-1
D: TRBD2

DNA: TGTGCCAGCAGTTCTCGGGGTATCACTGAAGCTTTCTTT
CDR3: CASSSRGITEAFF
size: NA
V: TRBV2
J: TRBJ1-1
D: NA

DNA: TGTGCCAGCAGCTTAGGGCCAGACCGCTACTCTGGAAACACCATATATTTT
CDR3: CASSLGPDRYSGNTIYF
size: NA
V: TRBV5-5
J: TRBJ1-3
D: NA

DNA: TGTGCCAGCAGTTACTCGATGTCAAGCTCTGGAAACACCATATATTTT
CDR3: CASSYSMSSSGNTIYF
size: NA
V: TRBV6-5
J: TRBJ1-3
D: NA

DNA: TGTGCCAGCAGTTTATCGTCCAGGGCGGCTGTTGAGACCCAGTACTTC
CDR3: CASSLSSRAAVETQYF
size: NA
V: TRBV27
J: TRBJ2-5
D: NA

DNA: TGTGCCAGCAGCGTAGGTCTAGGACAGAAGGACTACGAGCAGTACTTC
CDR3: CASSVGLGQKDYEQYF
size: NA
V: TRBV9
J: TRBJ2-7
D: NA

DNA: TGTGCCAGCTCACCAACGGGTAGGAGCTACGAGCAGTACTTC
CDR3: CASSPTGRSYEQYF
size: NA
V: TRBV18
J: TRBJ2-7
D: NA

DNA: TGCAGCGTTGCCCTTGGCGGACAGGGCCTGGGAGGCTACACCTTC
CDR3: CSVALGGQGLGGYTF
size: NA
V: TRBV29-1
J: TRBJ1-2
D: TRBD1

DNA: TGTGCCAGCAGAAGAGGGGTTGGCGGGGCCAACGTCCTGACTTTC
CDR3: CASRRGVGGANVLTF
size: NA
V: TRBV9
J: TRBJ2-6
D: NA

DNA: TGTGCCTGGAGTGTCCAAAGGACAGGCTCACTTCGGGCTTTCTTT
CDR3: CAWSVQRTGSLRAFF
size: NA
V: TRBV30
J: TRBJ1-1
D: TRBD1

DNA: TGTGCCAGCAGCCCACGGACTCCTTTGGATGGCTACACCTTC
CDR3: CASSPRTPLDGYTF
size: NA
V: TRBV7-3
J: TRBJ1-2
D: NA

DNA: TGTGCCACCAGCCCCCAGGCCGGGACTAGGCATAATGAGCAGTTCTTC
CDR3: CATSPQAGTRHNEQFF
size: NA
V: TRBV15
J: TRBJ2-1
D: TRBD2

DNA: TGTGCCAGCAGCTGGACGGGTGGTAGCACAGATACGCAGTATTTT
CDR3: CASSWTGGSTDTQYF
size: NA
V: TRBV7-9
J: TRBJ2-3
D: NA

DNA: TGTGCCAGCAAGTACTGGACAGGGATTAACACTGAAGCTTTCTTT
CDR3: CASKYWTGINTEAFF
size: NA
V: TRBV19
J: TRBJ1-1
D: TRBD1